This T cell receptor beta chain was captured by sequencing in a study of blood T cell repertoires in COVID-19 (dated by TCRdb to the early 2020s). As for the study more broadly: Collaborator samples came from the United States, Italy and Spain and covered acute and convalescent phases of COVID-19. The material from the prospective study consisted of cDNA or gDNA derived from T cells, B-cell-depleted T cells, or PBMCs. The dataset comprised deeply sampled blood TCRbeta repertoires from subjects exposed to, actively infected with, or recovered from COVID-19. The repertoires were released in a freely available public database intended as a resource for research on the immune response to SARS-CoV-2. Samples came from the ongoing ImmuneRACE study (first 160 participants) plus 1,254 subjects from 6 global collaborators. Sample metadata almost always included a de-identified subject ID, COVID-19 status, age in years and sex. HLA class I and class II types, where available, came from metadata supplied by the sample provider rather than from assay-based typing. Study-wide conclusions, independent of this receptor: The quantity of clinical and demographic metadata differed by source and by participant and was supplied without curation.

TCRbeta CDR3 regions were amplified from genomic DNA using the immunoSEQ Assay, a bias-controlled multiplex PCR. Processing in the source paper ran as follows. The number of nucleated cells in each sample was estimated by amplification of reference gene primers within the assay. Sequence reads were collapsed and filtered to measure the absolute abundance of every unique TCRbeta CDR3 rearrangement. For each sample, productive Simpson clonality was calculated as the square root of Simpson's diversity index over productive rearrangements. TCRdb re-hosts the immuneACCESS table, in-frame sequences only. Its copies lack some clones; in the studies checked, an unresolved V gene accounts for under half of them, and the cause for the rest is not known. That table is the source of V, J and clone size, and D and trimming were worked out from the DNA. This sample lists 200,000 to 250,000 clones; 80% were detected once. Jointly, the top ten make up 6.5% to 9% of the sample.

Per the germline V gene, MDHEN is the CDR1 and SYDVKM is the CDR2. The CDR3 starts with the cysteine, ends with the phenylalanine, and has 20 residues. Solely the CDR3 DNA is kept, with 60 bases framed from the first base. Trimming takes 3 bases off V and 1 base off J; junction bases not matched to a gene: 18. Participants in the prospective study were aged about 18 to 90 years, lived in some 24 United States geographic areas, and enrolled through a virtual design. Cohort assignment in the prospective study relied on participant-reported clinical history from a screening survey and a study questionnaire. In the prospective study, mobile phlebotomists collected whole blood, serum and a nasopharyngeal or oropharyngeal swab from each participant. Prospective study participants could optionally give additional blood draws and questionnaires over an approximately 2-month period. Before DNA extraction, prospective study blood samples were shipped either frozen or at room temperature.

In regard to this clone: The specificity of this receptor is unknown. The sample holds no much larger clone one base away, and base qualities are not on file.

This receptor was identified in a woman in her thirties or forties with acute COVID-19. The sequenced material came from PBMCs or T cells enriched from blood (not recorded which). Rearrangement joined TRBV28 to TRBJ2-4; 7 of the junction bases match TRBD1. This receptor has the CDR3 CASSFPLDRRGRQAKNIQYF. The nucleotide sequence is TGTGCCAGCAGTTTCCCCCTAGACCGCAGGGGGAGACAGGCCAAAAACATTCAGTACTTC.